This T cell receptor (beta chain) was sequenced for a study of Ad26.COV2.S vaccination and SARS-CoV-2 variants. About the study: Ad26.COV2.S given intramuscularly, once or twice 56 days apart. Study-level results: Recipients of vaccine and of placebo showed similar breadth of their non-spike TCR repertoires.

Trimming pared 4 bases from V and 7 bases from J, leaving 8 bases between. The V gene's germline CDR1 is SGDLS and CDR2 YYNGEE. There are 11 residues in the CDR3. Points on this clone: The antigen is not known.

The method was immunoSEQ multiplex PCR; TCRdb's version includes in-frame clones alone and lacks a portion of them. The data hold around 300,000 clones, with roughly nine tenths observed a single time. The treatment is: some 19 received Ad26.COV2.S at low or high dose, single or two shots; about five received placebo; per-sample allocation not given. Samples came from day 63 after the first vaccine or placebo injection. The vaccine antigen was prefusion-stabilized Wuhan SARS-CoV-2 spike. Material: peripheral blood, obtained in a trial of Ad26.COV2.S vaccine versus placebo. J is TRBJ1-1 and V is TRBV9; D unresolved. This TCR came from a person between 18 and 65 years old who received the Ad26.COV2.S COVID-19 vaccine or a placebo. CDR3 in DNA: TGTGCCAGCAGCAGGGAGGGTGAAGCTTTCTTT. Its protein product is CASSREGEAFF.